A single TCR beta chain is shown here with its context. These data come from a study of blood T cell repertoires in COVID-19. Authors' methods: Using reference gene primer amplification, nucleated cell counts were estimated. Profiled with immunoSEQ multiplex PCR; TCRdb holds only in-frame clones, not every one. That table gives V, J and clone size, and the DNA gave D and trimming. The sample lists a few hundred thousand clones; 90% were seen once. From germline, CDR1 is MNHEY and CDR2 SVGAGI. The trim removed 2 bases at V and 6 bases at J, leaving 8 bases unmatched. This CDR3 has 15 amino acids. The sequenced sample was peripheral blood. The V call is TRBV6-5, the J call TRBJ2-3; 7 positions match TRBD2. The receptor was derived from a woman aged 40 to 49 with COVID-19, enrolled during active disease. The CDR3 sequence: CASSYAQGLKDTQYF. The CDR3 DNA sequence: TGTGCCAGCAGTTACGCGCAGGGACTAAAGGATACGCAGTATTTT.